These T cell receptor beta chains were read from a single sample in a study of blood T cell repertoires in COVID-19. Profiled with immunoSEQ multiplex PCR; TCRdb holds only in-frame clones, not every one. There are around 130,000 clones in the sample; over 65% occur only once, and about 15% lies in the top ten. Material: peripheral blood. Source of these receptors: a man between 50 and 59 years old with acute or convalescent COVID-19. Each CDR3 is given with its conserved first and last residue. A D gene is named only where the DNA matches it firmly. Some rows mark clone size as missing; the rest say once, few, many or name a class of expanded clone.

abundance: -; len: 15; v_gene: TRBV18; d_gene: TRBD1; j_gene: TRBJ1-1; CDR3aa: CASSGQGYSGTEAFF; CDR3nt: TGTGCCAGCTCGGGACAGGGATATTCGGGGACTGAAGCTTTCTTT
abundance: -; len: 16; v_gene: TRBV1; d_gene: -; j_gene: TRBJ1-5; CDR3aa: CTSSLWDRKSNQPQHF; CDR3nt: TGCACCAGCAGCCTCTGGGACAGAAAAAGCAATCAGCCCCAGCATTTT
abundance: once; len: 14; v_gene: TRBV10-1; d_gene: -; j_gene: TRBJ2-5; CDR3aa: CASTSRHREETQYF; CDR3nt: TGCGCCAGCACTTCTAGACACAGGGAAGAGACCCAGTACTTC
abundance: -; len: 16; v_gene: TRBV10-1; d_gene: TRBD1; j_gene: TRBJ2-1; CDR3aa: CASSPYPGTAANEQFF; CDR3nt: TGCGCCAGCAGCCCCTACCCCGGGACAGCCGCCAATGAGCAGTTCTTC
abundance: -; len: 13; v_gene: TRBV29-1; d_gene: TRBD1; j_gene: TRBJ2-1; CDR3aa: CSVDRGYYNEQFF; CDR3nt: TGCAGCGTTGACAGGGGGTACTACAATGAGCAGTTCTTC
abundance: -; len: 14; v_gene: TRBV2; d_gene: -; j_gene: TRBJ2-4; CDR3aa: CASNQGYTKNIQYF; CDR3nt: TGTGCCAGCAACCAGGGCTATACCAAAAACATTCAGTACTTC
abundance: -; len: 15; v_gene: TRBV9; d_gene: -; j_gene: TRBJ2-2; CDR3aa: CASSASQGWTGELFF; CDR3nt: TGTGCCAGCAGCGCCTCACAGGGATGGACCGGGGAGCTGTTTTTT
abundance: -; len: 14; v_gene: TRBV5-1; d_gene: TRBD1; j_gene: TRBJ1-1; CDR3aa: CASSTGQGNTEAFF; CDR3nt: TGCGCCAGCAGCACTGGACAGGGGAACACTGAAGCTTTCTTT
abundance: -; len: 14; v_gene: TRBV5-1; d_gene: TRBD1; j_gene: TRBJ1-3; CDR3aa: CASSGTGVGNTIYF; CDR3nt: TGCGCCAGCAGCGGGACAGGGGTTGGAAACACCATATATTTT
abundance: -; len: 15; v_gene: TRBV28; d_gene: -; j_gene: TRBJ1-1; CDR3aa: CASSLLGGLSTEAFF; CDR3nt: TGTGCCAGCAGTTTATTGGGGGGGCTGTCGACTGAAGCTTTCTTT
abundance: -; len: 15; v_gene: TRBV7-6; d_gene: TRBD1; j_gene: TRBJ1-5; CDR3aa: CASSERQGWDQPQHF; CDR3nt: TGTGCCAGCAGCGAAAGACAGGGTTGGGATCAGCCCCAGCATTTT